Presented here are 28 T cell receptor beta chains from one specimen sequenced in a study of shared clonotypes between healthy human individuals. Profiled with immunoSEQ multiplex PCR; TCRdb holds only in-frame clones, not every one. The data hold about 510,000 clones, with 90% to 96% observed a single time. The sample was naive CD4+ T cells sorted from blood. Stated subset: CD45RA+ positively selected. The receptor set was obtained from a woman aged 30 to 39 in good health.

The chain carries TRBV30 and TRBJ1-1; perhaps TRBD1 as D (6 bases). Germline loops: CDR1 GTSNPN, CDR2 SVGIG (reference sequence). This CDR3 region has 12 residues. V lost 3 bases, J lost 6 bases, and 11 bases lay in between. This CDR3 is CAWSAGQPEAFF. The CDR3 DNA reads TGTGCCTGGAGCGCAGGACAGCCTGAAGCTTTCTTT.

The chain combines TRBV6-1 with TRBJ2-7; 8 bases align to TRBD1. From germline, CDR1 is MNHNS and CDR2 SASEGT. J was trimmed by 2 bases and V by 7 bases; bases with no gene match: 7. The CDR3 is 14 residues long. The CDR3 region is CASITTGAPYEQYF. The DNA for the CDR3 is TGTGCCAGCATTACGACAGGGGCACCCTACGAGCAGTACTTC.

This chain uses TRBV7-9 with TRBJ2-1, with D unresolved. The CDR3 loop spans 16 amino acids. The germline V and J ends were trimmed by 1 base and 4 bases, with 14 bases remaining between them. Germline CDR1 is SEHNR and CDR2 is FQNEAQ (reference sequence). The CDR3 sequence: CASSLVLDPKYNEQFF. In DNA, the CDR3 is TGTGCCAGCAGCTTAGTGCTGGACCCAAAGTACAATGAGCAGTTCTTC.

The chain links TRBV28 to TRBJ2-3, with 7 bases matching TRBD2. In germline, CDR1 is MDHEN, CDR2 SYDVKM. Trimming removed 7 bases from V and 3 bases from J; junction bases left unmatched: 13. The CDR3 sequence is 16 residues long. CDR3: CASISFLGLGTDTQYF. The CDR3 bases are TGTGCCAGCATTTCCTTCTTAGGACTAGGGACAGATACGCAGTATTTT.

The CDR3 DNA is TGTGCCTGGAAATCGACTAGCGGGAGGGGAGGTGAGCAGTTCTTC. This encodes CAWKSTSGRGGEQFF. This sequence joins TRBV30 and TRBJ2-1; 14 bases are a match to TRBD2. The trim removed 4 bases at V and 9 bases at J, leaving 8 bases unmatched. CDR1 and CDR2 from the germline V gene are GTSNPN and SVGIG (reference sequence). The CDR3 sequence is 15 residues long.

V usage is TRBV6-1 and J usage is TRBJ1-6, with D unresolved. Trimming took 6 bases from V and 2 from J, leaving 11 bases between them. CDR1 is MNHNS and CDR2 is SASEGT in the germline V gene. The CDR3 has 15 amino acids. CDR3 sequence (DNA): TGTGCCAGCAGAATGGGATCAGCCTATAATTCACCCCTCCACTTT. Its protein product is CASRMGSAYNSPLHF.

The chain uses TRBV28 and TRBJ2-2, with TRBD2 identical over 9 bases. The J segment lost 3 bases and the V segment lost 6 bases, leaving 11 bases of the junction unmatched. The CDR3 runs to 17 residues. CDR1 and CDR2 from the germline V gene are MDHEN and SYDVKM. In DNA form, the CDR3 reads TGTGCCAGCAGAATTAGGGTAGCGGGAGTGGACACCGGGGAGCTGTTTTTT. As protein: CASRIRVAGVDTGELFF.

This sequence joins TRBV19 and TRBJ2-3; 14 positions match TRBD2. CDR1 is LNHDA and CDR2 is SQIVND in the germline V gene (reference sequence). The V and J ends lost 8 bases and 1 base, in that order; junction bases with no gene match: 2. The CDR3 has 15 amino acids. The CDR3 region has the DNA TGTGCCAGTGAGGGACTAGCGGGGGGCACAGATACGCAGTATTTT. It specifies CASEGLAGGTDTQYF.

The count of this clone is one. The rearrangement joins TRBV30 to TRBJ2-1, with unresolved D. Trimming shortened V by 5 bases and J by 0 bases, and 8 bases separated the two germline ends. CDR1 GTSNPN and CDR2 SVGIG come from the germline V gene (reference sequence). This CDR3 spans 13 amino acids. The CDR3 region is CAWFSYSYNEQFF. CDR3 DNA sequence: TGTGCCTGGTTCTCATACTCCTACAATGAGCAGTTCTTC.

In this sample, this clone turned up a few times. The rearrangement links TRBV27 to TRBJ1-5; D is undetermined. In germline, CDR1 is MNHEY, CDR2 SMNVEV (reference sequence). Trimming removed 0 bases at V and 1 base at J, with 7 bases between. The CDR3 is 15 amino acids. The CDR3 is CASSLSGLSNQPQHF. In DNA, the CDR3 is TGTGCCAGCAGTTTATCCGGTCTGAGCAATCAGCCCCAGCATTTT.

CDR3 in DNA: TGCGCCAGCAGCTTGGTGTTGAGGGAGGGAGGCAGGGAAGCTTTCTTT. Encoded protein: CASSLVLREGGREAFF. The chain employs TRBV5-1 and TRBJ1-1; D remains unclear. There are 16 residues in the CDR3. The germline gives CDR1 SGHRS, CDR2 YFSETQ. Trimming left V 0 bases short and J 8 bases short, with 20 bases between.

The count of this clone is one. The V call is TRBV27, the J call TRBJ1-1; no definite D call. The CDR3 runs to 14 residues. The germline V gene has CDR1 MNHEY and CDR2 SMNVEV (reference sequence). V gave up 6 bases and J gave up 0 bases, with 11 bases separating them. The DNA for the CDR3 is TGTGCCAGCAGCCTGCAGTTCATGAACACTGAAGCTTTCTTT. Residues: CASSLQFMNTEAFF.

Concerning this clone: The sample contains more than one DNA sequence encoding this CDR3. The chain recombines TRBV7-8 with TRBJ2-7; D uncertain. The germline V and J ends were trimmed by 1 base and 2 bases, with 3 bases remaining between them. The CDR3 length is 12 residues. Germline CDR1 is SGHVS and CDR2 is FQNEAQ. The CDR3 DNA is TGTGCCAGCAGCTTAGGTACCTACGAGCAGTACTTC. Its protein product is CASSLGTYEQYF. Drawing the rest from reference TRBV7-8 and TRBJ2-7, the complete variable domain is GAGVSQSPRYKVAKRGQDVALRCDPISGHVSLFWYQQALGQGPEFLTYFQNEAQLDKSGLPSDRFFAERPEGSVSTLKIQRTQQEDSAVYLCASSLGTYEQYFGPGTRLTVT.

The rearrangement links TRBV5-7 to TRBJ2-7, with D hard to call. TRBV5-7 is annotated as an ORF whose role is uncertain. The CDR3 contains 13 residues. The V gene lost 2 bases and the J gene lost 2 bases, with 8 bases spanning the gap. CDR3 nucleotide sequence: TGTGCCAGCAGCTTAGCGAAAGCCTACGAGCAGTACTTC. This encodes CASSLAKAYEQYF.

The chain joins TRBV6-1 to TRBJ1-3; no definite D call. Trimming shortened V by 2 bases and J by 2 bases, and 16 bases separated the two germline ends. The CDR3 spans 17 residues. Per the germline V gene, CDR1 is MNHNS and CDR2 is SASEGT. CDR3 sequence: CASSESAPHETGNTIYF. CDR3 bases: TGTGCCAGCAGTGAATCCGCCCCGCATGAAACTGGAAACACCATATATTTT.

In this sample, this clone turned up once. The chain joins TRBV19 to TRBJ1-5; no reliable D call. The CDR3 is 14 amino acids. V lost 9 bases and J lost 0, with 12 bases in between. Germline values: CDR1 LNHDA, CDR2 SQIVND (reference sequence). Written as DNA, the CDR3 is TGTGCCAGCAGAGATGATCCTAGCAATCAGCCCCAGCATTTT. Translating it yields CASRDDPSNQPQHF.

V is TRBV5-1 and J is TRBJ1-4; the D gene is possibly TRBD1 (5 bases). Trimming shortened V by 0 bases and J by 7 bases, and 16 bases separated the two germline ends. In germline, CDR1 is SGHRS, CDR2 YFSETQ. The CDR3 spans 16 residues. This CDR3 reads CASSLGLAQGGEKLFF. CDR3 sequence (DNA): TGCGCCAGCAGCTTGGGCCTGGCTCAGGGAGGTGAAAAACTGTTTTTT.

The genes are TRBV4-1 and TRBJ2-4; TRBD2 matches at 7 bases. From germline, CDR1 is MGHRA and CDR2 YSYEKL. This CDR3 spans 18 amino acids. The ends lost 2 bases at V and 2 bases at J; junction bases unmatched: 12. The CDR3 here is CASSQPTRGGSSKNIQYF. In DNA, the CDR3 is TGCGCCAGCAGCCAACCAACCCGAGGCGGGAGTTCCAAAAACATTCAGTACTTC.

As to this clone: Other DNA sequences in this sample translate to the same CDR3. V and J are TRBV18 and TRBJ1-5; TRBD1 agrees at 7 bases. With 6 bases clipped from V and 4 bases from J, the junction kept 6 bases outside the gene matches. There are 14 residues in the CDR3. The germline gives CDR1 KGHSH, CDR2 LQKENI. The CDR3 region is CASSLTGSNQPQHF. For the CDR3, the DNA is TGTGCCAGCTCTCTGACAGGGTCAAATCAGCCCCAGCATTTT.

The chain links TRBV25-1 to TRBJ2-1; TRBD2 aligns across 7 bases. The V and J ends lost 5 bases and 3 bases, in that order; junction bases with no gene match: 10. Per germline, CDR1 MGHDK and CDR2 SYGVNS. The CDR3 length is 16 residues. The CDR3: CASSPGRTRDYNEQFF. The CDR3 coding sequence is TGTGCCAGCAGTCCCGGCCGGACTAGAGACTACAATGAGCAGTTCTTC.

This chain uses TRBV19 with TRBJ1-6; D is unclear. Per the germline V gene, CDR1 is LNHDA and CDR2 is SQIVND (reference sequence). There are 15 residues in the CDR3. V shed 4 bases and J shed 8 bases, with 15 bases lying between them. The CDR3 nucleotides are TGTGCCAGTAGTAGCCTACTTGGTCGCGATTCACCCCTCCACTTT. Amino acid sequence: CASSSLLGRDSPLHF. The whole variable domain, filled in from reference TRBV19 and TRBJ1-6, reads DGGITQSPKYLFRKEGQNVTLSCEQNLNHDAMYWYRQDPGQGLRLIYYSQIVNDFQKGDIAEGYSVSREKKESFPLTVTSAQKNPTAFYLCASSSLLGRDSPLHFGNGTRLTVT.

This chain joins TRBV6-6 and TRBJ2-2; TRBD1 matches at 7 bases. The J segment lost 4 bases and the V segment lost 5 bases, leaving 4 bases of the junction unmatched. The CDR3 length is 14 residues. Germline CDR1 and CDR2: MNHNY and SVGAGI (reference sequence). CDR3 coding DNA: TGTGCCAGCAGTGACTACAGGGGCACCGGGGAGCTGTTTTTT. Its protein product is CASSDYRGTGELFF.

This clone was seen once. The chain uses TRBV28 and TRBJ2-5, with TRBD2 matching over 12 bases. Gene TRBJ2-7 matches the end of the DNA better, so the J call may be wrong. This CDR3 region has 19 residues. Germline V gene data show CDR1 as MDHEN and CDR2 as SYDVKM. The CDR3 DNA reads as TGTGCCAGCAGGGGGAGGTGGCTAGCGGGAGGGTTCGGATCCTACGAGCAGTACTTC. This gives the protein CASRGRWLAGGFGSYEQYF.

J is TRBJ2-3 and V is TRBV27, with D unclear. V shed 2 bases and J shed 7 bases, with 10 bases lying between them. The CDR3 runs 13 residues. Germline CDR1 is MNHEY and CDR2 is SMNVEV (reference sequence). The CDR3 coding sequence is TGTGCCAGCAGTTTAAACGGCCGGAATACGCAGTATTTT. Its translation is CASSLNGRNTQYF.

The genes are TRBV19 and TRBJ2-7; 8 bases line up with TRBD2. CDR3 length equals 15 residues. J gave up 5 bases and V 3 bases, and 9 bases lay outside the gene matches. Germline V gives CDR1 LNHDA, CDR2 SQIVND (reference sequence). The DNA for the CDR3 is TGTGCCAGTAGTATGGTCGGACTAGCAGCTCACGAGCAGTACTTC. It specifies CASSMVGLAAHEQYF.

The CDR3 region has the DNA TGTGCCAGCTCACCAGATACCGGGACTAGAGACACCGGGGAGCTGTTTTTT. Its protein product is CASSPDTGTRDTGELFF. The chain couples TRBV18 to TRBJ2-2, with 8 positions matching TRBD2. The CDR3 has 17 residues. V trimming: 2 bases; J trimming: 3 bases; junction bases outside the gene matches: 8. From germline, CDR1 is KGHSH and CDR2 LQKENI.

The chain is built from TRBV28 and TRBJ1-2, with no clear D. Deletions cut 6 bases from V and 6 bases from J, with 11 bases between. Germline V lookup: CDR1 MDHEN, CDR2 SYDVKM. This CDR3 has 12 amino acids. The CDR3 sequence: CASSREHHGYTF. The CDR3 DNA follows: TGTGCCAGCAGCCGGGAACACCATGGCTACACCTTC.

This chain uses TRBV19 with TRBJ2-2, with D possibly matching TRBD2 (5 bases). Trimming took 3 bases from V and 7 from J, leaving 15 bases between them. The germline gives CDR1 LNHDA, CDR2 SQIVND (reference sequence). The CDR3 sequence is 15 residues long. The CDR3 spells CASSIWSGRDGELFF. The CDR3 bases are TGTGCCAGTAGTATCTGGAGTGGTCGGGACGGGGAGCTGTTTTTT.